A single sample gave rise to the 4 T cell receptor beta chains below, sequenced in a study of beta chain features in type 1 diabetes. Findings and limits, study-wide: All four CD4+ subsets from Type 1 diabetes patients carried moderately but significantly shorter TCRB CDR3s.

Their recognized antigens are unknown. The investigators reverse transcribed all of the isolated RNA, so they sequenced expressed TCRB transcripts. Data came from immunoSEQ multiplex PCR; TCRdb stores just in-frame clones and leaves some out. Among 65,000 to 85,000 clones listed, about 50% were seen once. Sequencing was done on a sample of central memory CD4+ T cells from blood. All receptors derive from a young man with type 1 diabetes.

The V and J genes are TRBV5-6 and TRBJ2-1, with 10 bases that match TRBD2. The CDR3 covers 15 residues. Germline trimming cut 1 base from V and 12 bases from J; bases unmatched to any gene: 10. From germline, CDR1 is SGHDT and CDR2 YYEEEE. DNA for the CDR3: TGTGCCAGCAGCTTGTTGCGGCCTAGCGGGAGCGGGCAGTTCTTC. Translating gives CASSLLRPSGSGQFF.

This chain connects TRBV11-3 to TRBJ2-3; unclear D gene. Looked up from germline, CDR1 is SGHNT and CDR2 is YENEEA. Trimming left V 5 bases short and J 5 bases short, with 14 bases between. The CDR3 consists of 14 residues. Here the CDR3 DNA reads TGTGCCAGCAGCATAAGACTGTTAGGAGATACGCAGTATTTT. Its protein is CASSIRLLGDTQYF.

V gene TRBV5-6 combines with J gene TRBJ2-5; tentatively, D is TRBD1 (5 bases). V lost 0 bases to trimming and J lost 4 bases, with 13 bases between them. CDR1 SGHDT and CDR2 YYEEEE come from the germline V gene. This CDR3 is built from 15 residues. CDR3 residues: CASSLAQRGRETQYF. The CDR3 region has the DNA TGTGCCAGCAGCTTGGCCCAAAGGGGCCGAGAGACCCAGTACTTC.

The CDR3 sequence is CATGGTGADEQYF. The DNA for the CDR3 is TGTGCCACCGGAGGGACAGGGGCTGACGAGCAGTACTTC. V is TRBV10-3 and J is TRBJ2-7; 10 bases fit TRBD1. Per germline, CDR1 ENHRY and CDR2 SYGVKD. The CDR3 runs 13 residues. V shed 10 bases and J 5 bases; nucleotides not matched to a gene: 8.